This TCR beta chain was sequenced during a study of regulatory T cells. The study's findings and limits: Regulatory T cells from CD3G-deficient patients were less diverse than autologous conventional CD4+ cells and control regulatory cells. Regulatory T cells showed the strongest V-J pair restriction and V/J gene skewing among patient repertoires. Unique productive TRB reads were about tenfold lower in patient Treg samples than controls.

The germline CDR1 and CDR2 sequences are LNHDA and SQIVND (reference sequence). The CDR3 is 13 residues long. The V segment lost 9 bases and the J segment 3 bases; nucleotides outside the gene matches: 7. On this clone itself: The antigen remains undetermined.

Autoimmunity was present in every CD3G-deficient patient, worse in two. CD4+ cells were sorted into CD25-high CD127-low regulatory cells and CD25-low CD127-high conventional cells. The primer mix had 52 TRBV and 13 TRBJ primers. Profiled with immunoSEQ multiplex PCR; TCRdb holds only in-frame clones, not every one. Seen here are about 6,100 clones, around 89% observed once, and the top ten hold roughly 1.9%. The source is a person aged 18 to 35 with CD3G deficiency. Specimen: CD4+ Tregs sorted from blood. The rearrangement joins TRBV19 to TRBJ1-2; 7 bases fit TRBD1. The DNA for the CDR3 is TGTGCCAGCCAACAGGGGCCCGACTATGGCTACACCTTC. It yields the protein CASQQGPDYGYTF.